Described below is a single T cell receptor beta chain sequence and its context. The antigen is unknown. The entry originates in a study of T cells in tuberculosis. Study-wide context: In South Africa, adults with active tuberculosis were compared with IGRA-negative and latently infected IGRA-positive adolescents.

Sequencing was performed with immunoSEQ multiplex PCR; in TCRdb, only in-frame clones are kept and a portion is missing. This table has tens of thousands of clones, nearly 95% appearing once. Overall study results and limits: A GMM-specific repertoire classifier reached approximately 90% accuracy, AUROC around 0.87. Active tuberculosis alpha repertoires lay closer to GMM-specific TCRs than controls'.

In germline, CDR1 is MNHNS, CDR2 SASEGT. V was pared by 4 bases and J by 2 bases, with 4 bases of the junction left unmatched. This CDR3 is 16 amino acids long. V gene TRBV6-1 combines with J gene TRBJ2-4, with 11 bases fitting TRBD1. Specimen: PBMCs. This receptor was obtained from a donor aged 10-30 years with latent tuberculosis or without tuberculosis infection. The CDR3 DNA reads as TGTGCCAGCAGTGCCCGGACAGGGGGCACCAAAAACATTCAGTACTTC. Protein: CASSARTGGTKNIQYF.